Below, 12 T cell receptor beta chains from the same sample are listed, as sequenced in a study of PD-1 blockade in mismatch repair-deficient tumors. Clones were read by immunoSEQ multiplex PCR, and TCRdb kept only the in-frame ones, dropping some. The sample yields about 39,000 clones, around four fifths seen once. Sequencing used PBMCs, obtained 38 weeks after starting pembrolizumab. Receptor source: an adult with mismatch repair-deficient cancer.

The J gene is TRBJ2-5, the V gene TRBV5-1; D gene unclear. Trimming pared 1 base from V and 5 bases from J, leaving 6 bases between. The CDR3 has 12 residues. Germline CDR1 SGHRS, CDR2 YFSETQ. CDR3 DNA: TGCGCCAGCAGCTTGTTCTCTGAGACCCAGTACTTC. Residues: CASSLFSETQYF.

CDR3: CASSRRQGGYNEQFF. The CDR3 nucleotides read TGTGCCAGCAGCAGAAGGCAGGGGGGCTACAATGAGCAGTTCTTC. The V gene is TRBV9, the J gene TRBJ2-1, with D possibly TRBD1 on 7 matching bases. Trimming removed 4 bases at V and 3 bases at J, with 14 bases between. This CDR3 has 15 residues. Germline V gives CDR1 SGDLS, CDR2 YYNGEE.

The rearrangement uses TRBV4-1 and TRBJ2-7; 8 bases agree with TRBD2. This CDR3 has 15 amino acids. Germline V gene sequence: CDR1 MGHRA, CDR2 YSYEKL. V gave up 0 bases and J gave up 7 bases; unmatched junction bases: 8. The CDR3 loop is CASSQDPSTSEEQYF. In DNA, the CDR3 is TGCGCCAGCAGCCAAGATCCCTCGACTAGCGAGGAGCAGTACTTC.

This clone has a single count. This chain connects TRBV28 to TRBJ2-1; 11 nucleotides align to TRBD2. The CDR3 has 16 residues. CDR1 and CDR2 from the germline V gene are MDHEN and SYDVKM. V shed 4 bases, J shed 2 bases, and the junction held 4 bases outside the gene matches. The CDR3 DNA reads TGTGCCAGCAGTTCCACACTAGCGGGAGCCTACAATGAGCAGTTCTTC. This codes for CASSSTLAGAYNEQFF.

Only a few counts were recorded for this clone. The chain is built from TRBV29-1 and TRBJ2-7; 15 bases map to TRBD2. The CDR3 covers 15 residues. Per the germline V gene, CDR1 is SQVTM and CDR2 is ANQGSEA. V lost 7 bases to trimming and J lost 6 bases; unmatched junction nucleotides: 10. The CDR3 nucleotides read TGCAGCGCCACTGGACTAGCGGGAGGGCCCGGCGAGCAGTACTTC. Protein: CSATGLAGGPGEQYF.

V is TRBV4-2 and J is TRBJ1-4, with TRBD1 matching over 9 bases. V shed 0 bases, J shed 8 bases, and the junction held 7 bases outside the gene matches. From germline, CDR1 is LGHNA and CDR2 YNFKEQ. CDR3 length: 16 residues. The CDR3 DNA sequence: TGTGCCAGCAGCCAAGATAGGACAGGGGTGAAAGAAAAACTGTTTTTT. This gives the protein CASSQDRTGVKEKLFF.

This clone was seen once. The genes are TRBV7-2 and TRBJ2-1; 7 bases fit TRBD2. Germline loops: CDR1 SGHTA, CDR2 FQGNSA. V gave up 8 bases and J gave up 7 bases; unmatched junction bases: 11. The length of the CDR3 is 14 residues. CDR3 nucleotide sequence: TGTGCCAGCGCCCCGGGCAGCGGGATAAATGAGCAGTTCTTC. Its translation is CASAPGSGINEQFF.

The chain couples TRBV2 to TRBJ1-5; D is unresolved. Per germline, CDR1 SNHLY and CDR2 FYNNEI. V was clipped by 3 bases and J by 0 bases, with 9 bases between them. CDR3 size: 15 residues. The CDR3, as DNA: TGTGCCAGCAGTGACAGTACTAATAGCAATCAGCCCCAGCATTTT. Residues: CASSDSTNSNQPQHF.

Worth noting for this clone: The same CDR3 can be traced to other DNA sequences in this sample. The chain uses TRBV29-1 and TRBJ2-3, with D possibly matching TRBD1 (6 bases). V was clipped by 7 bases and J by 4 bases, with 15 bases between them. The V gene's germline CDR1 is SQVTM and CDR2 ANQGSEA. The CDR3 runs 13 residues. CDR3 nucleotides: TGCAGCGCCAGGGACAAACGGCCAGATACGCAGTATTTT. Protein product: CSARDKRPDTQYF.

The chain employs TRBV5-1 and TRBJ1-6; TRBD1 matches at 8 bases. Per the germline V gene, CDR1 is SGHRS and CDR2 is YFSETQ. With 0 bases clipped from V and 9 bases from J, the junction kept 2 bases outside the gene matches. The CDR3 consists of 14 residues. This CDR3 is CASSLAGGSSPLHF. CDR3 DNA: TGCGCCAGCAGCTTGGCAGGGGGCAGTTCACCCCTCCACTTT.

The J gene is TRBJ2-7, the V gene TRBV28, with a tentative D call TRBD2 (6 bases). The CDR3 covers 14 residues. Germline V lookup: CDR1 MDHEN, CDR2 SYDVKM. Between the trimmed V and J ends, which lost 3 bases and 2 bases, there was a span of 11 bases. DNA of the CDR3: TGTGCCAGCAGTTTCCTAGCGCCTCCCTACGAGCAGTACTTC. Translation: CASSFLAPPYEQYF.

The V gene is TRBV7-9, the J gene TRBJ1-3; D is ambiguous. CDR3 length equals 16 residues. In germline, CDR1 is SEHNR, CDR2 FQNEAQ (reference sequence). V dropped 2 bases and J dropped 0 bases, with 11 bases sitting between them. This CDR3 is CASSLMGQASGNTIYF. CDR3 DNA: TGTGCCAGCAGCTTAATGGGCCAGGCCTCTGGAAACACCATATATTTT.